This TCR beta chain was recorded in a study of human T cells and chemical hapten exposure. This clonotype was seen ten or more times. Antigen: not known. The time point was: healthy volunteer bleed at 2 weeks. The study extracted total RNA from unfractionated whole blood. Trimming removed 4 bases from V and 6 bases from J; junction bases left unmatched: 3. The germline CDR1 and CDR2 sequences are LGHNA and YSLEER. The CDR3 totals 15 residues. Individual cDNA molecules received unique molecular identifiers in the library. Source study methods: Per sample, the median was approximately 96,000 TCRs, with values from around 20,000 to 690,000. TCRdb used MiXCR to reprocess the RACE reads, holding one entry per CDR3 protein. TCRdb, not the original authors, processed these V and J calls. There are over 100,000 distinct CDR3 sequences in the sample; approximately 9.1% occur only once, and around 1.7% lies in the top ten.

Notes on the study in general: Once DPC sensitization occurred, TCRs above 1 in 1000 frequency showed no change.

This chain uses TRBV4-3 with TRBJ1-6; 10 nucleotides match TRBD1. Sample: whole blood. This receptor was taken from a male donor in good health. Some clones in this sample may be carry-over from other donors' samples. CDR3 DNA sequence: TGCGCCAGCAGCCTCGACAGGGGGCCTAATTCACCCCTCCACTTT. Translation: CASSLDRGPNSPLHF.